Reported below is one TCR beta chain. Its recognized antigen is unknown. No much larger clone exists at a distance of one base, and base qualities are not known. Using the deep immunoSEQ assay, multiplex PCR amplified TCR CDR3 regions from genomic DNA. Extracted genomic DNA from each cell subset was spread evenly across all wells of several immunoSEQ 96-well plates, with each plate serving as a replicate. For sorted subsets, approximately 210 ng genomic DNA, equal to 25,000 to 35,000 T cell genomes, was loaded into each replicate PCR. The purified libraries were quantified using a Qubit 3.0 fluorometer, sized with a Bioanalyzer 2100, and then quantified again using the KAPA Library Quantification kit. Every immunoSEQ 96-well plate was sequenced on a separate single-read 150-cycle Illumina NextSeq 550 flow cell. The authors' analysis ran thus. Because the immunoSEQ output included only junctional sequences and no quality scores, the filtering could not be the same as the filtering used for full-length reads. Sequences were annotated with PyIR, a Python wrapper for IgBLAST v1.9, and V/J genes and CDR3 were assigned using IMGT germline references. Reads were filtered out if the reads had weak V/J assignments (E-value above 1e-6), no CDR3, stop codons, out-of-frame junctions, or ambiguous translated residues. V3J clonotypes were defined as sequences sharing an identical inferred V gene, J gene, and CDR3 amino acid sequence. To compute the percentage overlap between repertoires, the number of shared unique clonotypes was divided by the size of the smaller repertoire. Richness of each repertoire was evaluated using RTK rarefaction, the Chao1 estimator, and Recon v2.1 estimates of unobserved clonotypes. For all TCRbeta clonotypes obtained by the gDNA method from a few donors, generation probabilities were computed with OLGA. The immuneACCESS repertoire file appears here via TCRdb, limited to in-frame rearrangements. These files lack a portion of the clones; in checked studies, under half of the deficit traces to unresolved V genes, and the cause of the others is not known. Clone size and V and J calls were adopted from that table, with D and trimming inferred from the DNA. The sample has millions of clones on record, 93% of them singletons. The top ten hold about 1.5% of the sample.

CDR1 and CDR2 (MNHNS, SASEGT) derive from the germline V gene. Relative to germline, V is 4 bases shorter and J is 2 bases shorter, with 4 bases between their ends. The CDR3 runs 12 residues from the cysteine to the phenylalanine. The read is trimmed to its CDR3 DNA, 36 bases read in frame from base 1. These data are taken from a study of shared clonotypes between healthy human individuals (dated by TCRdb to 2020 to 2022). Some background on the complete study: Three men and a couple of women, aged 18 to 49 years, made up the cohort. For each donor, three plates each were used for CD4 naive and CD4 memory, two plates were used for CD8 naive, and one plate was used for CD8 memory. The study deeply sequenced blood TCR repertoires of roughly five healthy adults to estimate repertoire size and the extent of clonotype sharing between individuals. To increase sequencing depth and limit assay-specific biases, TCR repertoire library preparation and sequencing were carried out by different laboratories using diverse techniques. Per donor, leukapheresis produced somewhere between about 0.9 and 9.5 billion PBMCs. Results and caveats for the whole study, not just this receptor: Only blood was sampled, and tissue TCR repertoires likely differ from those in blood. Rarefaction of sorted-subset datasets indicated incomplete sequencing despite the large sequencing depth. Clonotypes shared by all four sorted-subset donors showed higher generation probabilities than non-shared clonotypes. Based on pairwise subsampling, the degree of clonotype sharing among donors was expected to be affected by sequencing depth. The genetic and exposure-history diversity represented was limited by the small number of donors. Naive subsets generally had larger estimated clonotype richness than memory subsets did. Approximately 5% of naive CD4, 3.5% of naive CD8, 2.3% of memory CD4, and approximately 0.39% of memory CD8 clonotypes were shared across several donors.

CD8 naive samples were CD45RO-negative cells positively selected for CCR7, giving a CD45RA+CCR7+ population that excluded TemRA cells. Donors were healthy HIV-negative adults with no recently reported acute infections or vaccinations. All donors were Caucasian adults living in Nashville, Tennessee, USA. Blood was obtained by leukapheresis, after which PBMCs were separated by Ficoll-Histopaque density gradient centrifugation and cryopreserved in liquid nitrogen vapor phase. Purity and quantity of every magnetically sorted T cell population were checked by analytical flow cytometry. Genomic DNA was isolated from every sorted fraction and measured by UV absorbance on a Nanodrop 2000c.

Source material: naive CD8+ T cells from PBMCs. The cell subset or site label on this specimen signifies: CD45RA+CCR7+. This receptor chain uses TRBV6-1 and TRBJ2-3; the D gene assignment is ambiguous. This TCR was sampled from a man aged 18 to 30 in good health. Some clones in this sample may be carry-over from other donors' samples. The DNA sequence is as follows: TGTGCCAGCAGTGGATACACAGATACGCAGTATTTT. It translates to CASSGYTDTQYF.